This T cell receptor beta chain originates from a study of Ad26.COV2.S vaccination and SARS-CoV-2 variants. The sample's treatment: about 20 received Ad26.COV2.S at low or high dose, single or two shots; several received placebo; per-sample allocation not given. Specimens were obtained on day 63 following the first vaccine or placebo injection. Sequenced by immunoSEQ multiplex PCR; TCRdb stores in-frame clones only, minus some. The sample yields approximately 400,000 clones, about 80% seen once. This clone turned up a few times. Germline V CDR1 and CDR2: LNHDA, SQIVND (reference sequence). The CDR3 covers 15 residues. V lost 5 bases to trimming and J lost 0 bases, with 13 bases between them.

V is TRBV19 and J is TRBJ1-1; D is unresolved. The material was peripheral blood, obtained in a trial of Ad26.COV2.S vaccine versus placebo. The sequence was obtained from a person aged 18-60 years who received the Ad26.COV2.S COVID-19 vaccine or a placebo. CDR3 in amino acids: CASSQSTRLNTEAFF. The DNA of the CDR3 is TGTGCCAGTAGTCAATCAACGCGTTTGAACACTGAAGCTTTCTTT.